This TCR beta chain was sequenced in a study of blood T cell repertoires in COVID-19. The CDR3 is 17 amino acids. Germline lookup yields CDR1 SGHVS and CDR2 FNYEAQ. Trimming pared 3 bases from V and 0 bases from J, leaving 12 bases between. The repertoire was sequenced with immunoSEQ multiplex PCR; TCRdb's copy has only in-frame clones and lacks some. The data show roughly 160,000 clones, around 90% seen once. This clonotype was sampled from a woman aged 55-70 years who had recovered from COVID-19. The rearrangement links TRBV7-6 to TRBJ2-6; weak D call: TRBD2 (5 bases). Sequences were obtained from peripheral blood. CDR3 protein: CASSLYGVSSGANVLTF. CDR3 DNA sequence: TGTGCCAGCAGCTTGTACGGGGTATCCTCTGGGGCCAACGTCCTGACTTTC. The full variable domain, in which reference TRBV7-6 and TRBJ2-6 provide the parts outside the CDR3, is GAGVSQSPRYKVTKRGQDVALRCDPISGHVSLYWYRQALGQGPEFLTYFNYEAQQDKSGLPNDRFSAERPEGSISTLTIQRTEQRDSAMYRCASSLYGVSSGANVLTFGAGSRLTVL.